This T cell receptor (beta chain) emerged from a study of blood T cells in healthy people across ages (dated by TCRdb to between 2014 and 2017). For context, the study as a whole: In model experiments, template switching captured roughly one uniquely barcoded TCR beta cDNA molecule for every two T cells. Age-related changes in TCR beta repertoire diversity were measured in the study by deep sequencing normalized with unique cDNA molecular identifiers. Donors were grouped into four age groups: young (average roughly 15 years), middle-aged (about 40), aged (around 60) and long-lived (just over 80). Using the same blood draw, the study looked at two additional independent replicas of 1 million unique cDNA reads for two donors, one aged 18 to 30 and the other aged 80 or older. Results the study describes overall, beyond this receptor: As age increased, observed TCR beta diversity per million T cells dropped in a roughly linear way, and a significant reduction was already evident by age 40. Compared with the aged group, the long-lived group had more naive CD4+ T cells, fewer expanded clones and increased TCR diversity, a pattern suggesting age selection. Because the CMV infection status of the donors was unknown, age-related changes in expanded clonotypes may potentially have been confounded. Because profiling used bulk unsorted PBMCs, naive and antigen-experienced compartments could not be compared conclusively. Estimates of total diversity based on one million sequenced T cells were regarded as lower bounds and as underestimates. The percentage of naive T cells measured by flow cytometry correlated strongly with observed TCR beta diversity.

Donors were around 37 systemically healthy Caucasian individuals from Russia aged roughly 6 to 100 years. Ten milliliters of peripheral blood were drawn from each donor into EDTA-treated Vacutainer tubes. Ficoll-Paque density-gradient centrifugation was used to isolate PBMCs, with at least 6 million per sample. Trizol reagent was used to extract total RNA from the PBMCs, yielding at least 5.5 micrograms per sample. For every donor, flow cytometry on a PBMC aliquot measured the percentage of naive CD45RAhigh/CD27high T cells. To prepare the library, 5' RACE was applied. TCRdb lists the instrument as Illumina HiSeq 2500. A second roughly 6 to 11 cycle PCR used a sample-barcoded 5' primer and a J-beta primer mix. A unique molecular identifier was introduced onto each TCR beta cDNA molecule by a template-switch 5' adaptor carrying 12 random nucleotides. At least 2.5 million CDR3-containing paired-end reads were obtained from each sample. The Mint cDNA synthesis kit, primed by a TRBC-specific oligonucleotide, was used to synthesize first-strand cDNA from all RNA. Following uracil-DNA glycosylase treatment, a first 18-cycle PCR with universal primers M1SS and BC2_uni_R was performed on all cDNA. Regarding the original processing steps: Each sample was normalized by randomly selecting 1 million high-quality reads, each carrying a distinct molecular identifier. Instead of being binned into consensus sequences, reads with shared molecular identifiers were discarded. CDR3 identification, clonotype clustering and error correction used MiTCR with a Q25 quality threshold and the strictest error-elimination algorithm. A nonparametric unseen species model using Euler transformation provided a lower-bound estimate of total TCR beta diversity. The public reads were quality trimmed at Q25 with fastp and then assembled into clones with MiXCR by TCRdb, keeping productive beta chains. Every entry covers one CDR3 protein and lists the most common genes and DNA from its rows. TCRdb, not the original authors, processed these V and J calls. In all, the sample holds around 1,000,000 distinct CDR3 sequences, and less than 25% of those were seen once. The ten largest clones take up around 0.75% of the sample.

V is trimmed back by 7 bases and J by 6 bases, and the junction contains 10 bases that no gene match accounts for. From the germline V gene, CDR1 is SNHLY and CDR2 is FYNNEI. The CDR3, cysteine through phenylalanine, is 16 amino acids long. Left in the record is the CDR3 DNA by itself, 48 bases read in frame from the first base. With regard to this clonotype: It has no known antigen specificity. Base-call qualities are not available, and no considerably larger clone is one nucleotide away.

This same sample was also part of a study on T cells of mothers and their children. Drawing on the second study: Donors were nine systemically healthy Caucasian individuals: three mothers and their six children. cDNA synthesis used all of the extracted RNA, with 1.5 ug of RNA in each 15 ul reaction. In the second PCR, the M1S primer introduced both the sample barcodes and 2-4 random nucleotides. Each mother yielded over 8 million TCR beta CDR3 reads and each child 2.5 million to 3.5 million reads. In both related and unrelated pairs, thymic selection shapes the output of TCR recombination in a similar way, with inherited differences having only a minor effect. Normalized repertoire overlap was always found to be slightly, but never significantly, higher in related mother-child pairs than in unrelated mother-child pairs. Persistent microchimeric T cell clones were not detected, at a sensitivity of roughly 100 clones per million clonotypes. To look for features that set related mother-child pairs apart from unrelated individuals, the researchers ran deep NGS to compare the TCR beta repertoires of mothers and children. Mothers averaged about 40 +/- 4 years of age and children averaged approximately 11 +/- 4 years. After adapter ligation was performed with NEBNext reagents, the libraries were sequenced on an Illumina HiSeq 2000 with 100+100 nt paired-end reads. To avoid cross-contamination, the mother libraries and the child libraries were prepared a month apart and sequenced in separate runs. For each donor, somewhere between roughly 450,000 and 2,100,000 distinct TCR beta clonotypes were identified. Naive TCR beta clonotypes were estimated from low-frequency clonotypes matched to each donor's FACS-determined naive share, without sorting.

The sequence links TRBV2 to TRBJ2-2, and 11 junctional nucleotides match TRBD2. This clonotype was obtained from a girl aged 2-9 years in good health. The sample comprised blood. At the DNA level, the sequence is TGTGCCAGCATGCTCTTAGCGGGAGGGCTTGCCGGGGAGCTGTTTTTT. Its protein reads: CASMLLAGGLAGELFF.